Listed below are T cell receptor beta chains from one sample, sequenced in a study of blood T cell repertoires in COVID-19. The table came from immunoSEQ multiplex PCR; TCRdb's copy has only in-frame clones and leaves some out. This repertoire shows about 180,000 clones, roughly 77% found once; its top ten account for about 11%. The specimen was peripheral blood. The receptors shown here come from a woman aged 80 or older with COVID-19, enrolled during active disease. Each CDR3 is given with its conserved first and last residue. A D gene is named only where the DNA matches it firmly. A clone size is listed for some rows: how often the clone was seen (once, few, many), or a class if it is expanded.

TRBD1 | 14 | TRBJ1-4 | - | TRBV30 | TGTGCCTGGAGTTTACAGGGGGTTCGGGAAAAACTGTTTTTT | CAWSLQGVREKLFF
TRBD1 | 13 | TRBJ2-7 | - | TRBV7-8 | TGTGCCAGCAGCCAACCGACAGGGTTGAGCCGGTACTTC | CASSQPTGLSRYF
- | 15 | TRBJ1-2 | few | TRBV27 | TGTGCCAGCAGTCCTCGACGGACAGCCAACTATGGCTACACCTTC | CASSPRRTANYGYTF
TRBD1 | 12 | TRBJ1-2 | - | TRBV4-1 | TGCGCCACCCAGGGACAGGGCTATGGCTACACCTTC | CATQGQGYGYTF
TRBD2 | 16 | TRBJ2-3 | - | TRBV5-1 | TGCGCCAGCAGCCTGAGGGTAGCGGGGGGGCGAGTTACGCAGTATTTT | CASSLRVAGGRVTQYF
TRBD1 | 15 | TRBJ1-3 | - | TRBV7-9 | TGTGCCAGCAGCCGCACCGGGACAGGGGGAAACACCATATATTTT | CASSRTGTGGNTIYF
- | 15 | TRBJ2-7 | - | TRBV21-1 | TGTGCCAGCAGCATGGAGGACAGGGCTTCCTACGAGCAGTACTTC | CASSMEDRASYEQYF
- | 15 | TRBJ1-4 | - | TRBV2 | TGTGCCAGCAGTGAACAGGCCGCAACTAATGAAAAACTGTTTTTT | CASSEQAATNEKLFF
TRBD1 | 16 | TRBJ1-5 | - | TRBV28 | TGTGCCAGCAGCTCCGGGACAGGGGGCCACAATCAGCCCCAGCATTTT | CASSSGTGGHNQPQHF
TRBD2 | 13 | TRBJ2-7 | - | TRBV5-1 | TGCGCCAGCCGACTAGCGGGAGGGGACGAGCAGTACTTC | CASRLAGGDEQYF
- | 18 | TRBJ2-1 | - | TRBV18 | TGTGCCAGCTCACCACCGATAGGGGAAAAGGGACTCTACAATGAGCAGTTCTTC | CASSPPIGEKGLYNEQFF
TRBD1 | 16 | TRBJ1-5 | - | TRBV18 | TGTGCCAGCTCATCCGGACAGGGGGCTGGCAATCAGCCCCAGCATTTT | CASSSGQGAGNQPQHF
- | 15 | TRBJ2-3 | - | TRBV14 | TGTGCCAGCAGCCAAGGACAGGTTAGCACAGATACGCAGTATTTT | CASSQGQVSTDTQYF
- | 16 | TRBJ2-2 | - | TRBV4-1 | TGCGCCAGCAGCCAAGGTGACGGATCGGGCACCGGGGAGCTGTTTTTT | CASSQGDGSGTGELFF
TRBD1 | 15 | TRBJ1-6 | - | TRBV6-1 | TGTGCCAGCAGTTCCAGGGGGCAAGGAGGTTCACCCCTCCACTTT | CASSSRGQGGSPLHF
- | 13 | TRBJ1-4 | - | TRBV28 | TGTGCCAGCAGTTTTAGAATGAATGAAAAACTGTTTTTT | CASSFRMNEKLFF
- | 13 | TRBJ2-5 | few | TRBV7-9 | TGTGCCAGCAGCCAGGGGAACGAAGAGACCCAGTACTTC | CASSQGNEETQYF
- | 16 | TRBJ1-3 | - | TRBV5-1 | TGCGCCAGCAGCATCCTAGGGGAATCAGGTGGAAACACCATATATTTT | CASSILGESGGNTIYF
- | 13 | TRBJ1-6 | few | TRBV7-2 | TGTGCCAGCAGCACGCGACACAATTCACCCCTCCACTTT | CASSTRHNSPLHF
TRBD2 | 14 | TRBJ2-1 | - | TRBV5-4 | TGTGCCAGCAGCTTGGCCAGCGGGAGGAATGAGCAGTTCTTC | CASSLASGRNEQFF
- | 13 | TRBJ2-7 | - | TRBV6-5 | TGTGCCAGCAGCCCCAGTGCGGCCTACGAGCAGTACTTC | CASSPSAAYEQYF
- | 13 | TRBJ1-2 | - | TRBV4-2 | TGTGCCAGCAGCCAAGCCCAGGGGTTTGGCTACACCTTC | CASSQAQGFGYTF
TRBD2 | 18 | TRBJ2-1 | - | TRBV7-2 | TGTGCCAGCAGCTTAGTTGGACTAGCGGGAGGGGACTACAATGAGCAGTTCTTC | CASSLVGLAGGDYNEQFF
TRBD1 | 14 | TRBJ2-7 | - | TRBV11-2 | TGTGCCAGCAGCTCGGGGACAGGATCCTACGAGCAGTACTTC | CASSSGTGSYEQYF
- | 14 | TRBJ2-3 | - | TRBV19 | TGTGCCAGTAGTCAAGGGAGTTGGACAGATACGCAGTATTTT | CASSQGSWTDTQYF
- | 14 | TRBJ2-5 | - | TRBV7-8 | TGTGCCAGCAGCTGGGGAGGGGGGGGAGAGTCCCAGTACTTC | CASSWGGGGESQYF
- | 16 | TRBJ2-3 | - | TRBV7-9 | TGTGCCAGCAGCTTCCCGCTAGCAGTTAGCACAGATACGCAGTATTTT | CASSFPLAVSTDTQYF
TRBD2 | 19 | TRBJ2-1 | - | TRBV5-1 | TGCGCCAGCAGCTTGGAGCTAGCGGGAGGGCCGGGCCCCTACAATGAGCAGTTCTTC | CASSLELAGGPGPYNEQFF
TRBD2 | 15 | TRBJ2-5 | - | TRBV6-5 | TGTGCCAGCAGTTCTAGCGGGGGGGCCGGAGAGACCCAGTACTTC | CASSSSGGAGETQYF
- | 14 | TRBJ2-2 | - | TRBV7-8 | TGTGCCAGCCAGAGGAGAGAAGCCACCGGGGAGCTGTTTTTT | CASQRREATGELFF
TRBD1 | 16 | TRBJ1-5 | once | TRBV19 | TGTGCCAGCCAGGACAGGGAGAGATATAGCAATCAGCCCCAGCATTTT | CASQDRERYSNQPQHF
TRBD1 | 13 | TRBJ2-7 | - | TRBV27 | TGTGCCAGCAGTTCCACAGGGGTAGGGGAGCAGTACTTC | CASSSTGVGEQYF
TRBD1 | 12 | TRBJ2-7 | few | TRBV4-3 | TGCGCCAGCAGTCTACAGGGGCACGAGCAGTACTTC | CASSLQGHEQYF
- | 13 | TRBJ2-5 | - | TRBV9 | TGTGCCAGCAGCGTAGGACTTCAAGAGACCCAGTACTTC | CASSVGLQETQYF
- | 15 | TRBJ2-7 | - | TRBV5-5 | TGTGCCAGCAGCTTGGCGGGGACATATGCCTACGAGCAGTACTTC | CASSLAGTYAYEQYF
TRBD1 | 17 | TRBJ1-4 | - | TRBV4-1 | TGCGCCAGCAGCCGTGGACAGGGGGCACTTACTAATGAAAAACTGTTTTTT | CASSRGQGALTNEKLFF
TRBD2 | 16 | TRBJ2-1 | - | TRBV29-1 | TGCAGCGTTGAAGCTGGACTAGCTGGGGCCTACAATGAGCAGTTCTTC | CSVEAGLAGAYNEQFF
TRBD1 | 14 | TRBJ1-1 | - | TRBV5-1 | TGCGCCAGCAGCCTAGACCTCGACAGGGATGAAGCTTTCTTT | CASSLDLDRDEAFF
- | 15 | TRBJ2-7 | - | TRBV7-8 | TGTGCCAGCAGCTTAGGGGGACTGACTTTCTACGAGCAGTACTTC | CASSLGGLTFYEQYF
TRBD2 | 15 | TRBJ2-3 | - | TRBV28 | TGTGCCAGCAGTTTACACGGGAGGACGACAGATACGCAGTATTTT | CASSLHGRTTDTQYF
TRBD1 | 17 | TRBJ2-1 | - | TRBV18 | TGTGCCAGCTCAACAGGGACAGGGGGTTTGTCCTACAATGAGCAGTTCTTC | CASSTGTGGLSYNEQFF
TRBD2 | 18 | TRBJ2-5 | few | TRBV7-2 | TGTGCCAGCAGCCGCCTCCCCAGGACTAGCGGGGGCCAAGAGACCCAGTACTTC | CASSRLPRTSGGQETQYF
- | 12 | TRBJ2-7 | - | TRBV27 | TGTGCCAGCAGTTCGGACATCAACGAGCAGTACTTC | CASSSDINEQYF
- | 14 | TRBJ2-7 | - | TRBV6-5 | TGTGCCAGCAGTTACTGGGGGGACAGCTACGAGCAGTACTTC | CASSYWGDSYEQYF
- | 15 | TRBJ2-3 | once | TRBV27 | TGTGCCAGCACCGCGGACTTGATGTACACAGATACGCAGTATTTT | CASTADLMYTDTQYF
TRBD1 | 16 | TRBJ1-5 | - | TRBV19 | TGTGCCAGTAGGGACAGGGGCAAAATTAGCAATCAGCCCCAGCATTTT | CASRDRGKISNQPQHF
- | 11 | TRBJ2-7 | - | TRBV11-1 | TGTGCCAGCAGCAACAGGGCGGGGCAGTACTTC | CASSNRAGQYF
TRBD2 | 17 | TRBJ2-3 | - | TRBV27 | TGTGCCAGCAGTTTATCCAGACTAGCGGGAGGAGCAGATACGCAGTATTTT | CASSLSRLAGGADTQYF
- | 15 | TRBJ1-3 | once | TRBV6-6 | TGTGCCAGCTTGACCAGCGGTGCATCTGGAAACACCATATATTTT | CASLTSGASGNTIYF
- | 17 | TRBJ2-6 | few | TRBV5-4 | TGTGCCAGCAGGGCGGGACGCGGAACACCTGGGGCCAACGTCCTGACTTTC | CASRAGRGTPGANVLTF
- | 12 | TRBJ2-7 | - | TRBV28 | TGTGCCAGCAGTACAGGTCCCAACGAGCAGTACTTC | CASSTGPNEQYF
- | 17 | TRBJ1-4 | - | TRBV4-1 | TGCGCCAGCAGCCAAGGGGGTTCAGGGGCCTTTAATGAAAAACTGTTTTTT | CASSQGGSGAFNEKLFF
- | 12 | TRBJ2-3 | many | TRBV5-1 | TGCGCCAGCAGCCCATCCCCAGATACGCAGTATTTT | CASSPSPDTQYF
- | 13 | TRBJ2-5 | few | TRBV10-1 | TGCGCCAGCACCAGGGATCTCCAAGAGACCCAGTACTTC | CASTRDLQETQYF
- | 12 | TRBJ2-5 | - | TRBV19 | TGTGCCAGTAGTATAAGGGGGGAGACCCAGTACTTC | CASSIRGETQYF
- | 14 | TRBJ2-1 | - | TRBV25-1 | TGTGCCAGCAGTGGGTACAGGGCGAACAATGAGCAGTTCTTC | CASSGYRANNEQFF
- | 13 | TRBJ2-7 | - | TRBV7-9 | TGTGCCAGCAGCTTATTCTCAGGGGGGGAGCAGTACTTC | CASSLFSGGEQYF
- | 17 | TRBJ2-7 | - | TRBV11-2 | TGTGCCAGCAGCTTAGATCAGGGGCGGCTCTTCTCCTACGAGCAGTACTTC | CASSLDQGRLFSYEQYF